This TCR beta chain emerged from a study of cytomegalovirus exposure and HLA in healthy donors (dated by TCRdb to 2017 to 2019). Broadly, across the study: An earlier analysis of some 500 of the donors reported roughly 300 Gb of sequence data and more than 90 million unique TCR beta sequences from about 180 million T cells. Donor age, sex, ethnicity and CMV serostatus were collected together with the repertoire data. Typing coverage varied by locus: roughly 620-640 donors for A, B, C, DRB1 and DQB1; approximately 500 for DQA1; more than 600 for DPA1; around 490 for DPB1. An earlier analysis of 587 of the donors used high-throughput TCR beta sequencing to judge whether each TCR beta V gene segment behaved as functional or pseudogenic. The study was designed to test whether signatures of past pathogen exposure could be identified by cataloging public T cell receptors. Of the roughly 430 genotyped donors, approximately 80% fell in the genetic ancestry cluster associated with self-reported Caucasian donors. In the later analysis, no new phenotypic data were used to find candidate immune exposures; instead, reliance was placed on TCR beta sequences and their occurrence across donors. All discovery cohort repertoires had been generated on a single sequencing platform. Because of strong linkage in the cohort, four to six DR-DQ haplotypes were treated as single units for association and clustering. Using immunosequencing, the study profiled T cell repertoires from around 680 subjects and related those repertoires to cytomegalovirus serostatus. To predict cytomegalovirus infection status, the study combined high-throughput TCR immunosequencing, statistical association of individual TCRs with disease status, and machine learning. An early release that covered some 630 HLA-typed donors contained around 330 gigabases of sequencing data and tens of millions of unique TCR sequences. Along with the approximately 650-subject first cohort, a separate validation cohort of over a hundred different subjects was used. HLA typing included class I and class II loci at four-digit resolution. On average, roughly 250,000 unique TCR beta nucleotide sequences were sequenced per donor among 350 to 400 genotyped donors of the cohort, with about 17% of those sequences being non-productive. Genome-wide SNP genotypes for about 65% of the 666 donors were used in a later genetic analysis, which treated that subset as a discovery cohort. In a later analysis, previously published TCR beta repertoires from fewer than 750 donors were re-analyzed and high-resolution HLA genotyping was added so that TCR occurrence patterns could be studied. The investigation overall reported the following: The study listed 164 TCR beta chains as associated with cytomegalovirus. In a later analysis, several top co-occurrence clusters were reported to appear linked to parvovirus B19, influenza, CMV and Epstein-Barr virus. The 87-base-pair reads could not distinguish some IMGT-functional V segments, including TRBV6-2 and TRBV6-3, so those segments were excluded. Compared with the roughly 710-donor mean, donors in an Asian-associated ancestry cluster had fewer N-insertions in productive TCRs, according to a later genetic analysis. The authors suggested that the approach could potentially be generalized to other disease states and immunological phenotypes. While some public TCRs were present in many individuals, most TCR sequences turned up only very rarely across donors. V-gene and J-gene trimming of TCR beta chains was associated with a missense DCLRE1C variant in a later genetic analysis, and the association was replicated in an independent cohort. In a later analysis, the rate of TCR association differed among HLA loci, with DRB1 alleles having the most associated TCRs and HLA-C alleles having the fewest. A few of the identified cytomegalovirus-associated TCR beta chains were confirmed in vitro to be specific for cytomegalovirus antigens. A later analysis found that HLA-associated TCR beta chains were more clonally expanded and had lower generation probabilities than equally common non-associated chains. Because some donors lacked HLA typing at each locus, the association tests relied only on the typed subset. Sequencing depth was assumed to be roughly uniform across donors in the presence/absence analyses, though that assumption may not hold. When HLA alleles, especially DR and DQ, strongly co-occurred, TCR associations were difficult to assign to individual alleles. Because counts were too low, about 15 rarely observed V segments, including chromosome 9 orphons, were left out of the earlier analysis of 500 to 650 of the donors. Most CMV-associated TCR beta chains appeared to be HLA-restricted in a later analysis, and the HLA associations seemed to be driven largely by CMV exposure. CMV serostatus was the only immune exposure information available for the cohort. A further reported finding was that TCR beta sequences accurately predicted the HLA-A and HLA-B alleles for most subjects in the first cohort. At a false discovery rate of 0.05, a later analysis linked 15,000 to 20,000 TCR beta sequences to specific HLA alleles. The sequencing pipeline was judged likely to have produced a cluster of highly shared sequence variants as a technical artifact. The classifier was reported to diagnose cytomegalovirus status with high specificity and sensitivity in both the original and validation cohorts. Linkage disequilibrium might explain the correlated functional status among segregating V segments, but an unknown experimental factor could not be ruled out. In an earlier analysis of 587 of the donors, most TCR beta V segments appeared in productive rearrangements about 87% or about 30% of the time, broadly matching IMGT annotations. Only TCR beta chains were sequenced in this cohort, and the absence of alpha or paired-chain data limited detectable features.

Of note for this clone: Its antigen target is currently unknown. The record has no base qualities; no much larger clone is one base away.

Library method: the immunoSEQ multiplex PCR assay. For the multiplex PCR, a mixture combining 60 forward primers for TCR Vbeta segments and 13 reverse primers for TCR Jbeta segments was used. A multiplex PCR assay on genomic DNA amplified the CDR3 region of rearranged TCR beta genes. The Illumina HiSeq System was used to sequence the amplified TCR beta libraries as 87-base-pair reads. In the authors' own workflow: In a later analysis, 80 million or so unique TCR beta chains were counted across the 500 to 700 repertoires, and approximately 11 million of these chains were shared by at least two donors. A nearest-neighbor algorithm error-corrected the raw reads and collapsed the reads into unique sequences, merging closely related sequences to remove PCR and sequencing errors. V, D and J gene segments were assigned by aligning CDR3 sequences to IMGT reference sequences. For a sequence to be retained, a match of at least six nucleotides was required to both a V gene segment and a J gene segment. Rearrangements were classified as productive when the CDR3 lacked stop codons and remained in frame with V and J, and all other rearrangements were classified as non-productive. Following IMGT convention, CDR3 was defined as the stretch from the second conserved V-encoded cysteine up to the conserved J-encoded phenylalanine. In an earlier analysis of more than 550 of the donors, sequences lacking an unambiguous match to a single V gene segment were excluded. In an earlier analysis of approximately 560 of the donors, a V segment was called functional when productive rearrangements were above 56.7%, and segregating when the standard deviation between donors exceeded 5%. A statistical classification framework was built to diagnose cytomegalovirus status from the catalog of TCR beta chain sequences. In a later analysis, TCR nucleotide sequences were compared against IMGT/GENE-DB human TR gene sequences so that V and J genes could be assigned. In a later analysis, CDR3 sequences and most-parsimonious VDJ recombination scenarios were assigned using the TCRdist pipeline. In a later analysis, each TCR beta chain was defined by its CDR3 amino acid sequence together with its V-gene family, and reads lacking a unique V-gene family were excluded. A later analysis removed 550 to 700 highly shared, low-generation-probability nucleotide sequences to deal with suspected cross-contamination and a sequencing artifact. In a later analysis, a clonal expansion index for each public chain was calculated from normalized within-repertoire ranks of inferred template counts. In a later analysis, generation probabilities were computed with a VDJ recombination model fitted to out-of-frame rearrangements, and the resulting probabilities were checked against IGoR. In a later analysis, hypergeometric tests were used to score TCR-TCR, TCR-HLA and TCR-CMV co-occurrence, with a repertoire-size bias correction applied to TCR pairs. A later analysis estimated false discovery rates by permuting HLA or CMV assignments 20 times. A later analysis grouped co-occurring TCRs with DBSCAN, adding TCRdist sequence similarity when clustering within HLA-allele-positive subsets. Co-occurrence clustering excluded repertoires with fewer than 30,000 or more than 120,000 public chains, plus five with anomalous nucleotide sharing. As stored in TCRdb, this immuneACCESS dataset retains in-frame rearrangements with V and J assigned. A fraction of the clones does not appear; measured against another copy, unresolved V genes explain less than half of the discrepancy, and the remainder lacks a known reason. For V, J and clone size, that table is used; D and trimming come from the DNA. This sample gives roughly 70,000 clones in total; roughly four fifths of them show up just once. The top ten clonotypes cover 1.9% of the sample.

The cohort consisted of some 670 healthy bone marrow donors. All cohort members were sampled while nominally healthy, although unrecorded immune exposures were likely present. The donor tested CMV seronegative and was one of the 352 seronegative cohort members. A peripheral blood sample was provided by each donor, and peripheral blood mononuclear cells were used for TCR beta sequencing. Genomic DNA was extracted from the blood cell samples with the Qiagen DNeasy Blood Extraction Kit. V was cut back by 4 bases and J by 8 bases, leaving a gap of 11 bases between them. CDR1 and CDR2 (MDHEN, SYDVKM) derive from the germline V gene. The CDR3 has 13 amino acids, counting the end cysteine and phenylalanine. The only DNA kept is the CDR3, 39 bases in frame from the first base.

The sample was PBMCs. The rearranged chain carries TRBV28 and TRBJ1-4; the D gene remains uncertain. The sequence was obtained from a man younger than 35 in good health and CMV-seronegative. CDR3 region: CASSSVRGEKLFF. The DNA is TGTGCCAGCAGTTCCGTAAGAGGCGAAAAACTGTTTTTT.